The present T cell receptor beta chain was sequenced within a study of cytomegalovirus exposure and HLA in healthy donors. Looked up from germline, CDR1 is MNHNY and CDR2 is SVGAGI (reference sequence). The CDR3 has 13 residues. V was trimmed by 2 bases and J by 7 bases, leaving 11 bases between them. PCR was performed using 60 Vbeta and 13 Jbeta primers. Here immunoSEQ multiplex PCR was the method, and the copy in TCRdb shows in-frame clones only, minus some. Among 200,000 to 250,000 clones listed, 76% were seen once. The clonotype was recovered from a man in his late teens or twenties in good health and CMV-seronegative. Source material: PBMCs. The chain employs TRBV6-6 and TRBJ2-5, with a possible D match to TRBD2 (5 bases). DNA of the CDR3: TGTGCCAGCAGTTACCCCGGAGAGGGGACCCAGTACTTC. It encodes CASSYPGEGTQYF.